Sequencing of this T cell receptor beta chain was carried out in a study of cytomegalovirus exposure and HLA in healthy donors. Germline assignment: CDR1 WNHNN and CDR2 SYGVQD (reference sequence). The CDR3 covers 19 residues. J gave up 3 bases and V 3 bases, and 7 bases lay outside the gene matches. The study ran its PCR with 60 Vbeta and 13 Jbeta primers. The data were produced by immunoSEQ multiplex PCR, yet TCRdb's version contains in-frame clones alone and is incomplete. The data contain around 160,000 clones, approximately 73% of them singletons. This clone was seen a handful of times. The clonotype originates from a woman between 18 and 29 years old in good health and CMV-seronegative. The V gene is TRBV10-1, the J gene TRBJ2-2, with TRBD2 matching over 16 bases. Sequencing used PBMCs. Written as DNA, the CDR3 is TGCGCCAGCAGTGAACAACCGGGACTAGCGGGAGGGCACACCGGGGAGCTGTTTTTT. Its translation: CASSEQPGLAGGHTGELFF.